This section outlines one T cell receptor (beta chain) sequence together with its context. This clone was observed a single time. Its antigen target is currently unknown. No qualities accompany the bases; no much larger clone lies one base away. In the prospective study, participants were roughly 18 to 100 years old, resided in about two dozen geographic areas of the United States, and were enrolled through a virtual design. To assign participants to cohorts, the prospective study relied on clinical history that participants themselves reported in a screening survey and a study questionnaire. A participant counted as exposed if, within 2 weeks of entering the study, that participant had been in contact with someone who had a PCR-confirmed or clinician-diagnosed COVID-19 case. In the prospective study, whole blood, serum and a nasopharyngeal or oropharyngeal swab were collected from each participant by mobile phlebotomists. Prospective study participants could optionally give additional blood draws and questionnaires over a roughly 2-month period. Blood samples from the prospective study were shipped frozen or at room temperature prior to DNA extraction.

The data stem from a study of blood T cell repertoires in COVID-19 (dated by TCRdb to the early 2020s). About the study as a whole: Samples covering the acute and convalescent phases of COVID-19 were provided by collaborators in the United States, Italy and Spain. The samples were drawn from the first 160 participants of the ongoing ImmuneRACE study and from more than 1,000 subjects provided by 6 global collaborators. A de-identified subject ID, COVID-19 status, age in years and sex were almost always included in the sample metadata. Deeply sampled blood TCRbeta repertoires from subjects exposed to, actively infected with, or recovered from COVID-19 were included in the dataset. The prospective study material was composed of cDNA or gDNA derived from T cells, B-cell-depleted T cells, or PBMCs. HLA class I and class II types, where available, came from metadata supplied by the sample provider rather than from assay-based typing. The repertoires were released in a freely available public database intended as a resource for research on the immune response to SARS-CoV-2.

TCRbeta CDR3 regions were amplified from genomic DNA by means of the immunoSEQ Assay, a bias-controlled multiplex PCR. In the source study's methods: Within the assay, amplification of reference gene primers was used to estimate how many nucleated cells each sample contained. To quantify the absolute abundance of each unique TCRbeta CDR3 rearrangement, sequence reads were collapsed and filtered. For each sample, productive Simpson clonality was calculated by taking the square root of Simpson's diversity index across productive rearrangements. TCRdb took over this immuneACCESS table, retaining in-frame rearrangements with V and J assigned. Such tables are incomplete; in checked studies, under half of the missing clones stem from an unresolved V gene, and the remainder is unexplained. V and J calls and clone size are copied from that table; D and trimming were computed from the DNA. The sample yields some 240,000 clones; 88% were counted once. The ten largest clones represent approximately 3.4% of the sample.

The CDR3 has 15 amino acids, counting the end cysteine and phenylalanine. This entry keeps only the CDR3 DNA: 45 bases, framed from base 1. In the germline V gene (reference sequence), CDR1 corresponds to SEHNR and CDR2 to FQNEAQ. V loses 1 base, J loses 4 bases, and the germline ends lie 11 bases apart. Study-wide conclusions, independent of this receptor: How much clinical and demographic metadata was included differed by source and by participant, and the metadata was provided uncurated.

Sequenced input: PBMCs or T cells enriched from blood (not recorded which). Rearrangement joined TRBV7-9 to TRBJ2-1; TRBD2 is possibly the D segment (6 matching bases). The TCR comes from a woman in her thirties or forties who had been exposed to COVID-19. The DNA sequence is given as TGTGCCAGCAGCTTAGGACTGGGGGGTTACAATGAGCAGTTCTTC. Its protein is CASSLGLGGYNEQFF.